This T cell receptor beta chain is from a study of molecular identifiers for immune sequencing clone quantification. Study-level findings and limits: Jurkat TCR RNA spiked in from one cell reportedly remained identifiable amid around 1 million naive cells. Clones that exceeded 20 RNA copies held over 97% of effector molecules, yet under 1% in naive cells.

It was with previously described methods and listed TCR primers that bulk TCR libraries were made. A single record per CDR3 protein comes from TCRdb applying MiXCR to the PCR reads. This table has nearly 650,000 distinct CDR3 sequences, about 25% appearing once. As concerns this clonotype: Antigen specificity is unknown. This may be a read error: a much more frequent sequence differs by one nucleotide.

Germline V CDR1 and CDR2: SGHTA, FQGNSA. The CDR3 spans 14 residues. V is TRBV7-2 and J is TRBJ2-7, with 9 bases lining up with TRBD1. Material: naive CD8+ T cells from blood, with Jurkat cell RNA spiked in. The subset was: FACS-sorted CD8+CD4-CCR7+CD45RA+ naive T cells. The source is a human donor in good health. Some libraries in this study had Jurkat cell RNA spiked in. In DNA form, the CDR3 reads TGTGCCGGCAGCTCGAGGGACAGGGCGCCAGAGCAGTACTTC. The encoded protein is CAGSSRDRAPEQYF.